This T cell receptor beta chain was sequenced for a study of T cell responses to AZD1222 COVID-19 vaccine. In the study overall: Combined were second doses at about 4 or about 12 weeks. Study observations and caveats: Recipients of two AZD1222 doses showed rising Spike-specific TCR breadth and depth. Epitopes outside B.1.351 and B.1.1.7 mutated regions reportedly drew nearly half of spike TCRs.

Comment on this clone: What it recognizes is unknown.

Sequenced by immunoSEQ multiplex PCR; TCRdb stores in-frame clones only, minus some. This table holds approximately 73,000 clones, around four fifths found once. The CDR3 has 10 amino acids. Trimming removed 6 bases from V and 3 bases from J, with 3 bases in between. Germline loops: CDR1 MNHEY, CDR2 SVGEGT. This rearrangement joins TRBV6-2 or TRBV6-3 to TRBJ2-7; D unresolved. The origin of this receptor is an adult in good health. Source: peripheral blood, taken on day 0 of AZD1222 vaccination. CDR3 region: CASSNYEQYF. For the CDR3, the DNA is TGTGCCAGCAGCAACTACGAGCAGTACTTC.